The next 30 T cell receptor beta chains were all read from a single sample in a study of blood T cell repertoires in COVID-19 (TCRdb year 2020). The protocol used for the library was the immunoSEQ multiplex PCR assay. TCRdb obtained this table from immuneACCESS and retained in-frame rearrangements with V and J assigned. These tables miss some clones; where compared with another copy, unresolved V genes account for less than half of the shortfall, and the remainder is unexplained. The sample data list some 30,000 clones, and 91% of these were observed just once. The biggest ten clones account for about 16% of the sample. The sequencing input was peripheral blood. The receptors shown here come from a human donor with active COVID-19. The donor label of this sample is uncertain.

The genes are TRBV7-3 and TRBJ2-7, with 7 nucleotides matching TRBD1. V trimming: 1 base; J trimming: 6 bases; junction bases outside the gene matches: 3. The V gene's germline CDR1 is SGHTA and CDR2 FQGTGA. The CDR3 is 13 residues long. The CDR3 is CASSLNRGGEQYF. In nucleotides, the CDR3 is TGTGCCAGCAGCTTAAACAGGGGCGGCGAGCAGTACTTC.

The CDR3 protein is CASSYSGTSGADTQYF. The CDR3 DNA follows: TGTGCCAGCAGTTACTCCGGGACTAGCGGGGCAGATACGCAGTATTTT. The chain links TRBV6-5 to TRBJ2-3; 13 bases are shared with TRBD2. This CDR3 contains 16 residues. Trimming cost V 0 bases and J 4 bases; bases outside gene matches: 1. Germline CDR1 and CDR2: MNHEY and SVGAGI.

J is TRBJ2-6 and V is TRBV3-1 (or the pseudogene TRBV3-2); D possibly corresponds to TRBD1 (5 bases). Trimming took 5 bases from V and 2 from J, leaving 13 bases between them. Looked up from germline, CDR1 is LGHDT and CDR2 is YNNKEL (reference sequence). CDR3 length: 16 residues. Here the CDR3 DNA reads TGTGCCAGCAGCGTAGGGGTAGGGACTGGGGCCAACGTCCTGACTTTC. Translated, it gives CASSVGVGTGANVLTF.

This sequence joins TRBV24-1 and TRBJ2-3; 7 nucleotides line up with TRBD1. Germline V CDR1 and CDR2: KGHDR, SFDVKD. V lost 3 bases, J lost 2 bases, and 4 bases stayed unmatched. CDR3 length: 15 residues. Here the CDR3 DNA reads TGTGCCACCAGTGATCAAGGGGGCACCACAGATACGCAGTATTTT. Residues: CATSDQGGTTDTQYF.

The rearrangement uses TRBV14 and TRBJ2-2, with 8 bases fitting TRBD1. The length of the CDR3 is 17 residues. Germline V CDR1 and CDR2: SGHDN, FVKESK. V dropped 2 bases and J dropped 4; count of bases not matched to a gene: 9. For the CDR3, the DNA is TGTGCCAGCAGCCAATCCTTGGGACAGGTGAGCACCGGGGAGCTGTTTTTT. Protein product: CASSQSLGQVSTGELFF.

The rearrangement joins TRBV18 to TRBJ1-5; 9 bases are a match to TRBD1. The germline V gene encodes CDR1 KGHSH and CDR2 LQKENI. V lost 3 bases to trimming and J lost 5 bases; unmatched junction nucleotides: 5. This CDR3 has 15 residues. CDR3 residues: CASSPDRGPYQPQHF. The DNA for the CDR3 is TGTGCCAGCTCACCGGACAGGGGCCCTTATCAGCCCCAGCATTTT.

This chain uses TRBV5-6 with TRBJ2-5; 10 nucleotides line up with TRBD2. The V gene end was trimmed by 4 bases and the J gene end by 6 bases; junction bases not matched to a gene: 12. Germline V gene data show CDR1 as SGHDT and CDR2 as YYEEEE. The CDR3 totals 16 residues. CDR3 residues: CASSQLAGGQPKTQYF. Here the CDR3 DNA reads TGTGCCAGCAGCCAATTAGCGGGAGGACAGCCAAAGACCCAGTACTTC. The full variable domain, with the rest looked up from reference TRBV5-6 and TRBJ2-5, is DAGVTQSPTHLIKTRGQQVTLRCSPKSGHDTVSWYQQALGQGPQFIFQYYEEEERQRGNFPDRFSGHQFPNYSSELNVNALLLGDSALYLCASSQLAGGQPKTQYFGPGTRLLVL.

The V and J genes are TRBV25-1 and TRBJ2-3; 11 bases map to TRBD1. V shed 1 base, J shed 0 bases, and the junction held 6 bases outside the gene matches. The CDR3 spans 18 residues. The V gene's germline CDR1 is MGHDK and CDR2 SYGVNS. This chain's CDR3 is CASSELGTGGPSTDTQYF. The DNA for the CDR3 is TGTGCCAGCAGTGAATTAGGGACAGGGGGACCTAGCACAGATACGCAGTATTTT.

V and J are TRBV5-6 and TRBJ1-2; weak D call: TRBD1 (6 bases). Germline V gives CDR1 SGHDT, CDR2 YYEEEE. The V gene lost 0 bases and the J gene lost 0 bases, with 12 bases spanning the gap. This CDR3 spans 16 amino acids. This CDR3 is CASSLDRVSANYGYTF. The CDR3 DNA follows: TGTGCCAGCAGCTTGGACAGGGTTTCAGCTAACTATGGCTACACCTTC.

The chain recombines TRBV12-3 or TRBV12-4 with TRBJ2-7; D may be TRBD1 (5 bases). The ends were cut back, 0 bases at V and 6 bases at J, with 9 bases in the middle. CDR3 size: 13 residues. CDR3 sequence reads: CASSLASQGEQYF. The DNA of the CDR3 is TGTGCCAGCAGTTTAGCCAGCCAGGGCGAGCAGTACTTC.

The V gene is TRBV5-1, the J gene TRBJ2-3; D may be TRBD1 (6 bases). Germline CDR1 and CDR2: SGHRS and YFSETQ. The CDR3 consists of 15 residues. With 1 base removed from V and 2 bases from J, the gap between germline ends came to 11 bases. The CDR3 sequence is CASSLSGHPTDTQYF. CDR3 in DNA: TGCGCCAGCAGCTTGTCGGGACATCCCACAGATACGCAGTATTTT.

The V and J genes are TRBV7-2 and TRBJ2-1; the D gene is possibly TRBD1 (8 bases). The germline V gene encodes CDR1 SGHTA and CDR2 FQGNSA. V was trimmed by 3 bases and J by 13 bases, leaving 13 bases between them. The length of the CDR3 is 12 residues. The CDR3 loop is CASSFGQGLQFF. As DNA, the CDR3 is TGTGCCAGCAGCTTCGGACAGGGACTACAGTTCTTC.

The chain links TRBV3-1 (or the pseudogene TRBV3-2) to TRBJ1-3, with 9 nucleotides matching TRBD1. This CDR3 has 17 amino acids. Germline CDR1 and CDR2: LGHDT and YNNKEL (reference sequence). The J segment lost 0 bases and the V segment lost 1 base, leaving 4 bases of the junction unmatched. The CDR3 reads CASSQGGQGHSGNTIYF. CDR3 in DNA: TGTGCCAGCAGCCAAGGGGGACAGGGCCACTCTGGAAACACCATATATTTT.

The V and J genes are TRBV5-6 and TRBJ2-7; 9 bases are shared with TRBD1. Per germline, CDR1 SGHDT and CDR2 YYEEEE. V was pared by 4 bases and J by 7 bases, with 12 bases of the junction left unmatched. This CDR3 spans 15 amino acids. CDR3 sequence: CASSVKDRGAVEQYF. The DNA of the CDR3 is TGTGCCAGCAGCGTAAAGGACAGGGGCGCCGTAGAGCAGTACTTC.

The chain carries TRBV19 and TRBJ2-1, with 8 bases fitting TRBD1. Germline trimming cut 7 bases from V and 9 bases from J; bases unmatched to any gene: 11. Germline V gene data show CDR1 as LNHDA and CDR2 as SQIVND (reference sequence). The CDR3 is made up of 14 amino acids. In nucleotides, the CDR3 is TGTGCCAGTAATCATGGCCAGGGGGCTGGTGAGCAGTTCTTC. This codes for CASNHGQGAGEQFF.

The chain employs TRBV29-1 and TRBJ2-2; 9 bases line up with TRBD1. This CDR3 spans 12 amino acids. Germline-derived CDR1 and CDR2 are SQVTM and ANQGSEA. With 6 bases clipped from V and 5 bases from J, the junction kept 1 base outside the gene matches. CDR3 protein: CSVGQGTGELFF. DNA for the CDR3: TGCAGCGTCGGACAGGGGACCGGGGAGCTGTTTTTT.

This clone appeared once. This sequence joins TRBV7-2 and TRBJ2-3, with D maybe TRBD2 (5 bases). Trimming pared 0 bases from V and 2 bases from J, leaving 6 bases between. Germline CDR1 and CDR2: SGHTA and FQGNSA. This CDR3 is built from 14 residues. The CDR3 sequence is CASSLARDTDTQYF. The CDR3 region has the DNA TGTGCCAGCAGCTTAGCACGGGACACAGATACGCAGTATTTT.

The chain employs TRBV10-3 and TRBJ2-7, with D unresolved. The CDR3 is made up of 13 amino acids. Germline values: CDR1 ENHRY, CDR2 SYGVKD. V gave up 10 bases and J gave up 0 bases, with 13 bases separating them. The DNA for the CDR3 is TGTGCCACCTCTCCCTCCCCCTCCTACGAGCAGTACTTC. Protein product: CATSPSPSYEQYF.

The rearrangement links TRBV6-2 or TRBV6-3 to TRBJ1-3, with unresolved D. The CDR3 runs 16 residues. Germline CDR1 and CDR2: MNHEY and SVGEGT. The V end lost 5 bases, the J end lost 0 bases, and 14 bases lay between the germline ends. CDR3 nucleotides: TGTGCCAGCAGTCCGATTACCATGAGCTCTGGAAACACCATATATTTT. This gives the protein CASSPITMSSGNTIYF.

This clone was detected once. The V gene is TRBV27, the J gene TRBJ1-2; the match to TRBD1 covers 8 bases. Germline-derived CDR1 and CDR2 are MNHEY and SMNVEV (reference sequence). V trimming: 4 bases; J trimming: 4 bases; junction bases outside the gene matches: 8. The CDR3 runs 15 residues. Here the CDR3 reads CASSWGRTGSYGYTF. The CDR3 nucleotides are TGTGCCAGCAGTTGGGGCAGGACAGGGAGCTATGGCTACACCTTC.

The table lists this clone with a few counts. V usage is TRBV7-6 and J usage is TRBJ2-1; TRBD2 matches at 10 bases. V dropped 2 bases and J dropped 9; count of bases not matched to a gene: 13. Germline values: CDR1 SGHVS, CDR2 FNYEAQ. The CDR3 is 17 amino acids. The CDR3 region has the DNA TGTGCCAGCAGCTTAAACGCCTTAGGACTAGCGGAGACTGAGCAGTTCTTC. Protein product: CASSLNALGLAETEQFF.

The V call is TRBV9, the J call TRBJ2-5, with 7 bases matching TRBD2. Per the germline V gene, CDR1 is SGDLS and CDR2 is YYNGEE. V was clipped by 0 bases and J by 8 bases; unmatched bases: 10. The CDR3 consists of 15 residues. This chain's CDR3 is CASSVGGHGGYTQYF. The CDR3 nucleotides read TGTGCCAGCAGCGTAGGAGGGCACGGGGGGTACACCCAGTACTTC.

The chain combines TRBV6-5 with TRBJ2-1, with D maybe TRBD2 (6 bases). Looked up from germline, CDR1 is MNHEY and CDR2 is SVGAGI. V shed 2 bases and J shed 10 bases, with 15 bases lying between them. The CDR3 sequence is 14 residues long. This CDR3 reads CASSYRRVAGEQFF. CDR3 sequence (DNA): TGTGCCAGCAGTTACAGGAGGGTAGCCGGGGAGCAGTTCTTC.

The V call is TRBV21-1, the J call TRBJ1-6; TRBD1 is the table's D call and was not checked against the DNA. TRBV21-1 is designated a pseudogene. The length of the CDR3 is 14 residues. CDR3 bases: TGTGCCAGCAGCAGTCGATTTAAGGGACAGTTGCTCCACTTT. It translates to CASSSRFKGQLLHF.

J is TRBJ2-3 and V is TRBV6-5; D remains ambiguous. Germline V gives CDR1 MNHEY, CDR2 SVGAGI. Trimming pared 9 bases from V and 3 bases from J, leaving 13 bases between. The CDR3 loop spans 13 amino acids. The CDR3 sequence is CASTSSWTDTQYF. DNA of the CDR3: TGTGCCAGTACATCTTCGTGGACAGATACGCAGTATTTT.

J is TRBJ2-3 and V is TRBV12-3 or TRBV12-4, with D maybe TRBD1 (6 bases). V lost 5 bases, J lost 4 bases, and 10 bases lay in between. The CDR3 contains 13 residues. The CDR3 protein is CASSAPGADTQYF. For the CDR3, the DNA is TGTGCCAGCAGTGCCCCAGGGGCAGATACGCAGTATTTT.

This rearrangement joins TRBV6-5 to TRBJ1-1, with D perhaps TRBD1 (5 bases). Germline CDR1 MNHEY, CDR2 SVGAGI. Trimming removed 2 bases at V and 2 bases at J, with 9 bases between. The CDR3 has 14 residues. CDR3 residues: CASSYADSNTEAFF. The CDR3 DNA reads TGTGCCAGCAGTTACGCCGACAGCAACACTGAAGCTTTCTTT.

This sequence joins TRBV15 and TRBJ2-7; 9 nucleotides align to TRBD2. The germline V gene has CDR1 LNHNV and CDR2 YYDKDF (reference sequence). The CDR3 covers 15 residues. With 1 base clipped from V and 7 bases from J, the junction kept 8 bases outside the gene matches. The CDR3 sequence is CATSRGLAGIGEQYF. The CDR3 DNA sequence: TGTGCCACCAGCAGAGGGCTAGCGGGAATAGGGGAGCAGTACTTC.

CDR3 DNA sequence: TGTGCCAGCAGCCGGACATACAATGAGCAGTTCTTC. Its translation is CASSRTYNEQFF. The chain is built from TRBV11-2 and TRBJ2-1; TRBD1 might be the D (5 bases). The CDR3 sequence is 12 residues long. V dropped 5 bases and J dropped 4 bases, with 6 bases sitting between them. In germline, CDR1 is SGHAT, CDR2 FQNNGV.

This clone has a single count. The genes are TRBV5-1 and TRBJ2-2, with 7 nucleotides matching TRBD1. This CDR3 has 15 residues. Per germline, CDR1 SGHRS and CDR2 YFSETQ. With V trimmed by 3 bases and J by 1 base, 3 bases remained unmatched. The CDR3 DNA is TGCGCCAGCAGCTCCAGGACAGGGAACACCGGGGAGCTGTTTTTT. Protein product: CASSSRTGNTGELFF.